A single sample gave rise to the 24 T cell receptor beta chains below, sequenced in a study of tumor and adjacent non-tumor tissue in lung cancer (dated by TCRdb to the late 2010s). Library generation was performed with multiplex PCR. The sample was run on an Illumina HiSeq 2500. Following protocols modified from ARM-PCR, the researchers constructed TCRbeta libraries through three rounds of nested PCR with primers (Table S4). The raw public data were reprocessed by TCRdb itself: fastp quality trimming at Q25, MiXCR clonotype calling, in-frame beta chains only. Here each entry gathers all rows of one CDR3 protein and keeps the most common genes and DNA. Recorded for this sample are 70,000 to 90,000 distinct CDR3 sequences; approximately 79% of them occurred a single time. Together, the top ten hold about an eighth of the sample. RNA was extracted from bulk unsorted tissue and checked for quality with a NanoDrop ND-1000 and an Agilent 2100.

Sequenced input: lung tumor tissue. The receptors originated from a woman in her fifties or sixties with non-small cell lung cancer.

On this clonotype: The conserved closing phenylalanine or tryptophan is absent in this CDR3, likely reflecting a read error. The limits of the CDR3 on the DNA are not certain, so only TCRdb's listed CDR3 is given. This sequence joins TRBV20-1 and TRBJ1-5; TRBD1, the table's D call, lacks a check against the DNA. The CDR3 is 13 residues long, counting both termini. Looked up from germline, CDR1 is DFQATT and CDR2 is SNEGSKA (reference sequence). CDR3 in amino acids: CSASLGGRQPQHC.

In this sample, this clonotype turned up once. The CDR3, as DNA: TGTGCCAGCAGTGTCCTCCAATCAGATACGCAGTATTTT. Translation: CASSVLQSDTQYF. J is TRBJ2-3 and V is TRBV2; D is ambiguous. The CDR3 spans 13 residues. Germline values: CDR1 SNHLY, CDR2 FYNNEI. V gave up 4 bases and J gave up 4 bases, with 9 bases separating them.

This clonotype was seen many times. The CDR3 nucleotides read TGCGCCAGCAGCTTCCAGGCCGCTAACTATGGCTACACCTTC. This encodes CASSFQAANYGYTF. This chain uses TRBV5-1 with TRBJ1-2; D uncertain. Per the germline V gene, CDR1 is SGHRS and CDR2 is YFSETQ. The length of the CDR3 is 14 residues. Deletions cut 2 bases from V and 0 bases from J, with 8 bases between. The complete variable domain, with remaining parts taken from reference TRBV5-1 and TRBJ1-2, reads KAGVTQTPRYLIKTRGQQVTLSCSPISGHRSVSWYQQTPGQGLQFLFEYFSETQRNKGNFPGRFSGRQFSNSRSEMNVSTLELGDSALYLCASSFQAANYGYTFGSGTRLTVV.

For this clonotype: One end of the junction is discordant with germline, which a read error may explain. This chain connects TRBV6-2 or TRBV6-3 to TRBJ1-5; D gene unclear. This CDR3 region has 20 residues. Germline loops: CDR1 MNHEY, CDR2 SVGEGT. The CDR3 loop is CANSFESVVYVSGLSQPQHF. Written as DNA, the CDR3 is TGTGCCAACAGTTTCGAATCTGTGGTATATGTCAGCGGTCTTAGTCAGCCCCAGCATTTT.

V and J are TRBV4-2 and TRBJ2-1, with 7 bases matching TRBD2. The CDR3 contains 18 residues. Looked up from germline, CDR1 is LGHNA and CDR2 is YNFKEQ. The V and J ends lost 5 bases and 0 bases, in that order; junction bases with no gene match: 13. CDR3 coding DNA: TGTGCCAGCAGCTACGGACTAGTGGGGAGAAGCTCCTACAATGAGCAGTTCTTC. Translation gives CASSYGLVGRSSYNEQFF.

The V call is TRBV20-1, the J call TRBJ2-2, with D perhaps TRBD2 (6 bases). The CDR3 length is 16 residues. Germline CDR1 DFQATT, CDR2 SNEGSKA (reference sequence). The CDR3 nucleotides are TGCACTGTTAGAGATAAGCAGGGAGGCTGGACCGGGGAGCTGTTTTTT. It translates to CTVRDKQGGWTGELFF.

A word on this clonotype: The junction and the germline gene differ at one end; a read error may be behind it. The genes are TRBV20-1 and TRBJ2-7, with D possibly matching TRBD1 (6 bases). The CDR3 runs 18 residues. CDR1 is DFQATT, CDR2 SNEGSKA, per germline (reference sequence). CDR3 bases: TGCAGTGCTAGAAGGGAAGTGGGGATCAGGGGTGTAACCTACGAGCATTACTTC. It codes for CSARREVGIRGVTYEHYF.

Details on this clonotype: The conserved final phenylalanine or tryptophan is absent from the CDR3, which likely points to a read error. This chain uses TRBV5-6 with TRBJ2-2; tentatively, D is TRBD1 or TRBD2 (5 bases each). The CDR3 sequence is 14 residues long. Germline CDR1 SGHDT, CDR2 YYEEEE. For the CDR3, the DNA is TGTGCCAGCAGTATGGGACGGAACACCCGGGAACTGTTTTAT. It encodes CASSMGRNTRELFY.

V usage is TRBV10-3 and J usage is TRBJ2-1; TRBD2 is a possible D gene (5 bases). Germline V gene sequence: CDR1 ENHRY, CDR2 SYGVKD. The CDR3 consists of 11 residues. CDR3 loop: CTHGSFNEQFF. CDR3 nucleotide sequence: TGTACCCATGGGAGTTTCAATGAGCAGTTCTTC.

CDR3 nucleotides: TGCAGTGCTAGAGCTCTAGTGGGAGGCGCAGATACGCAGTATTTT. This gives the protein CSARALVGGADTQYF. This chain links TRBV20-1 with TRBJ2-3, with D possibly matching TRBD2 (6 bases). Germline loops: CDR1 DFQATT, CDR2 SNEGSKA (reference sequence). CDR3 length: 15 residues. V shed 1 base and J shed 4 bases, with 15 bases lying between them.

Regarding this clonotype: At one end the junction does not follow the germline gene, possibly because of a read error. The CDR3 reads CASSRRRTGELFF. DNA for the CDR3: TGTGCCAGCAGCAGGCGGCGGACCGGGGAGCTATTTTTT. This chain connects TRBV28 to TRBJ2-2; D perhaps matches TRBD2 (5 bases). Germline loops: CDR1 MDHEN, CDR2 SYDVKM. This CDR3 is built from 13 residues.

With respect to this clonotype: The final CDR3 position lacks the conserved phenylalanine or tryptophan, pointing to a likely read error. This chain links TRBV20-1 with TRBJ2-1; 10 positions match TRBD2. Per germline, CDR1 DFQATT and CDR2 SNEGSKA (reference sequence). CDR3 length: 17 amino acids. The junction had 13 bases not matched to a gene; V was cut back by 5 bases and J by 3 bases. The CDR3, as DNA: TGCAGTGCTCGCTTTCGAACTAGCGGGGTTCTCTACAATGAGCAGTTCCTC. This encodes CSARFRTSGVLYNEQFL.

As to this clonotype: Here the CDR3 omits its conserved ending phenylalanine or tryptophan, so a read error is the likely source. The chain joins TRBV4-2 to TRBJ1-5, with unresolved D. The CDR3 runs to 15 residues. V dropped 0 bases and J dropped 4 bases, with 10 bases sitting between them. Germline V gives CDR1 LGHNA, CDR2 YNFKEQ. The DNA of the CDR3 is TGTGCCAGCAGCCAAGATGGTACATGGAATCAGCCCCAGCATTTA. It encodes CASSQDGTWNQPQHL.

This clonotype occurred a few times. V is TRBV20-1 and J is TRBJ2-5; D uncertain. The length of the CDR3 is 15 residues. Germline V gene lookup returns CDR1 DFQATT and CDR2 SNEGSKA (reference sequence). Trimming removed 8 bases from V and 5 bases from J, with 24 bases in between. In DNA form, the CDR3 reads TGCAGTACTATGTACAGAATACTCTTGGGCGAGACCCAGTACTTC. This gives the protein CSTMYRILLGETQYF.

This chain connects TRBV6-5 to TRBJ1-2; tentative D call: TRBD1 (5 bases). Trimming took off 6 bases at V and 6 bases at J, with 20 bases between the two ends. Per the germline V gene, CDR1 is MNHEY and CDR2 is SVGAGI. CDR3 length equals 15 residues. The CDR3 DNA follows: TGTGCCAGCAGCCGAGGGACCTTCCAGAACCATGGCTACACCTTC. This sequence encodes CASSRGTFQNHGYTF.

The J gene is TRBJ2-5, the V gene TRBV6-2 or TRBV6-3; 8 nucleotides align to TRBD1. CDR1 is MNHEY and CDR2 is SVGEGT in the germline V gene. The CDR3 contains 12 residues. The DNA for the CDR3 is TGTATCAGCGGGTGGACAGGGCAGACCCAGTACTTC. This gives the protein CISGWTGQTQYF.

Comment on this clonotype: Germline is not matched at one junction end, which may reflect a read error. This rearrangement joins TRBV6-5 to TRBJ2-7, with D maybe TRBD1 (6 bases). The germline V gene encodes CDR1 MNHEY and CDR2 SVGAGI. The CDR3 has 14 residues. CDR3 sequence (DNA): TGTTCCAGCAGTCCCTCGGGACAAACATACGAGCAGTACTTC. Translating gives CSSSPSGQTYEQYF.

As to this clonotype: At one end, the junction sequence differs from germline, possibly due to a read error. This chain links TRBV5-1 with TRBJ1-2, with 7 bases identical to TRBD1. This CDR3 is 12 amino acids long. Per germline, CDR1 SGHRS and CDR2 YFSETQ. CDR3 in DNA: TGCGCCACCAGCCAGGGACAGATGGACCTCACCTTC. It codes for CATSQGQMDLTF.

This clonotype was detected ten times or more. The chain combines TRBV5-6 with TRBJ1-1; no definite D call. The V end was cut by 0 bases, the J end by 7 bases, with 7 bases between. There are 12 residues in the CDR3. Looked up from germline, CDR1 is SGHDT and CDR2 is YYEEEE. The CDR3 sequence is CASSLVSGEAFF. In DNA, the CDR3 is TGTGCCAGCAGCTTGGTGAGCGGTGAAGCTTTCTTT.

For this clonotype: Relative to the germline gene, one junction end is altered; a read error may explain this. This sequence joins TRBV5-4 and TRBJ1-2, with 7 bases aligning to TRBD1. CDR3 length equals 13 residues. The germline V gene encodes CDR1 SGHNT and CDR2 YYREEE (reference sequence). This chain's CDR3 is CASNLDRSYGCTF. For the CDR3, the DNA is TGTGCCAGCAACTTGGACAGGTCCTATGGCTGCACCTTC.

With respect to this clonotype: Germline is not matched at one junction end, which may reflect a read error. This chain joins TRBV20-1 and TRBJ2-1; D is undetermined. CDR3 length: 16 amino acids. Per the germline V gene, CDR1 is DFQATT and CDR2 is SNEGSKA (reference sequence). The CDR3 sequence: CSAKADPRRSNKEQFF. CDR3 nucleotides: TGCAGTGCTAAAGCCGACCCCAGGCGGAGTAACAAAGAGCAGTTCTTC.

A note on this clonotype: A read error may account for a junction end that differs from germline. The chain couples TRBV29-1 to TRBJ2-7; the D gene is possibly TRBD1 (5 bases). CDR3 length: 15 amino acids. Per germline, CDR1 SQVTM and CDR2 ANQGSEA. CDR3: CSVALGWGDGYEQYF. CDR3 nucleotides: TGCAGCGTTGCTTTAGGTTGGGGCGACGGCTACGAGCAATACTTC.

The V call is TRBV20-1, the J call TRBJ2-7; D is perhaps TRBD1 or TRBD2 (6 bases each). From germline, CDR1 is DFQATT and CDR2 SNEGSKA (reference sequence). The V and J ends lost 0 bases and 0 bases respectively, with 15 bases between them. CDR3 size: 16 residues. CDR3 coding DNA: TGCAGTGCTAGAGACCAAATAGCGGACAGCTCCTACGAGCAGTACTTC. Its translation is CSARDQIADSSYEQYF.

As to this clonotype: A read error may produce the germline difference seen at one junction end. The chain joins TRBV6-1 to TRBJ1-2; D is perhaps TRBD1 (6 bases). CDR1 and CDR2 from the germline V gene are MNHNS and SASEGT. The CDR3 runs 14 residues. CDR3 region: CATGGGTANHGYTF. Here the CDR3 DNA reads TGTGCCACCGGGGGGGGCACAGCTAACCATGGCTATACCTTC.